This T cell receptor beta chain was retrieved from a study of blood T cell repertoires in COVID-19. The data were produced by immunoSEQ multiplex PCR, yet TCRdb's version contains in-frame clones alone and is incomplete. The sample lists around 280,000 clones, approximately 91% occurring once. Participants spanned ages about 18 to 90 years and resided in 20 to 30 US areas. The CDR3 consists of 14 residues. Germline CDR1 is LGHDT and CDR2 is YNNKEL (reference sequence). The V end was cut by 3 bases, the J end by 3 bases, with 11 bases between. The rearrangement links TRBV3-1 (or the pseudogene TRBV3-2) to TRBJ1-2, with D perhaps matching TRBD1 (6 bases). This clonotype originated in a woman aged 40 to 50 who had recovered from COVID-19. The sample was PBMCs or T cells enriched from blood (not recorded which). The CDR3, as DNA: TGTGCCAGCAGCCAGGAAACAGGGTACTATGGCTACACCTTC. The encoded protein is CASSQETGYYGYTF.